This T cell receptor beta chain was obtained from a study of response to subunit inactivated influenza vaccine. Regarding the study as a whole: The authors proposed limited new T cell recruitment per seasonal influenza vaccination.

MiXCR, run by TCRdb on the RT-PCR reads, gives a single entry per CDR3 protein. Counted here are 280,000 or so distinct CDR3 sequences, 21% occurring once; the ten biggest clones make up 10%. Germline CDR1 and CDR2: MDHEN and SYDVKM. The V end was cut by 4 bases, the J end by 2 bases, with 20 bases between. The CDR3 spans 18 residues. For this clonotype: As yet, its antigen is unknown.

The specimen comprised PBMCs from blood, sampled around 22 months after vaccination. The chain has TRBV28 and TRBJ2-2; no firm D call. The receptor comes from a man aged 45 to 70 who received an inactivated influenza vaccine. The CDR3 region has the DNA TGTGCCAGCAGTTCCTACCGGTTACCCCGTCTAAACACCGGGGAGCTGTTTTTT. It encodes CASSSYRLPRLNTGELFF. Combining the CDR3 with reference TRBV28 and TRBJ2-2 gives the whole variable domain DVKVTQSSRYLVKRTGEKVFLECVQDMDHENMFWYRQDPGLGLRLIYFSYDVKMKEKGDIPEGYSVSREKKERFSLILESASTNQTSMYLCASSSYRLPRLNTGELFFGEGSRLTVL.